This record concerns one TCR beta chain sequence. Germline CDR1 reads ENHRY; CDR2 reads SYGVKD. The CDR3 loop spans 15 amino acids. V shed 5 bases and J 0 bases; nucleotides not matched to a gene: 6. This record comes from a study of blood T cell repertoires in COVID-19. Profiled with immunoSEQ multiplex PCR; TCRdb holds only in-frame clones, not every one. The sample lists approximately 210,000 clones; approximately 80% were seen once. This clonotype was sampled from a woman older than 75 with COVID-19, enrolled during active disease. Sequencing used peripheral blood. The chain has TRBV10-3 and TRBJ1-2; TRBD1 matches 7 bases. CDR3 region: CAISPTGITNYGYTF. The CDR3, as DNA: TGTGCCATCAGTCCGACAGGGATAACTAACTATGGCTACACCTTC.